Below, 6 T cell receptor beta chains from the same sample are listed, as sequenced in a study of blood T cell repertoires in COVID-19. Only in-frame clones appear in the TCRdb table, and some are missing; sequencing was by immunoSEQ multiplex PCR. The table includes 55,000 to 90,000 clones, around 87% detected once. The material sequenced was peripheral blood. The receptors originated from a man in his 70s with active COVID-19.

The sample holds a few counts of this clone. The chain uses TRBV6-5 and TRBJ2-3, with TRBD2 identical over 7 bases. Per the germline V gene, CDR1 is MNHEY and CDR2 is SVGAGI. The CDR3 sequence is 14 residues long. The trim removed 5 bases at V and 1 base at J, leaving 3 bases unmatched. The CDR3 nucleotides read TGTGCCAGCAGTAGCGGGGCACGCACAGATACGCAGTATTTT. This sequence encodes CASSSGARTDTQYF.

The chain carries TRBV24-1 and TRBJ1-2; 7 bases match TRBD1. This CDR3 is built from 14 residues. From germline, CDR1 is KGHDR and CDR2 SFDVKD. V dropped 4 bases and J dropped 5; count of bases not matched to a gene: 6. This CDR3 reads CATSDSTGPYGYTF. The CDR3, as DNA: TGTGCCACCAGTGACTCGACAGGGCCTTATGGCTACACCTTC.

The CDR3 reads CASSLSPAGGSYGYTF. DNA for the CDR3: TGTGCCAGCAGTTTATCCCCGGCAGGGGGTTCCTATGGCTACACCTTC. The chain is built from TRBV27 and TRBJ1-2; the match to TRBD1 covers 7 bases. Germline lookup yields CDR1 MNHEY and CDR2 SMNVEV (reference sequence). The CDR3 extends over 16 amino acids. V trimming: 0 bases; J trimming: 4 bases; junction bases outside the gene matches: 8.

V usage is TRBV19 and J usage is TRBJ2-4; weak D call: TRBD1 (7 bases). The CDR3 consists of 14 residues. Germline-derived CDR1 and CDR2 are LNHDA and SQIVND (reference sequence). V gave up 5 bases and J gave up 8 bases, with 16 bases separating them. This CDR3 reads CASSSQGGSDIQYF. In DNA, the CDR3 is TGTGCCAGTAGTTCGCAGGGGGGTTCGGACATTCAGTACTTC.

The V and J genes are TRBV27 and TRBJ2-1; TRBD2 might be the D (6 bases). CDR3 size: 16 residues. CDR1 MNHEY and CDR2 SMNVEV come from the germline V gene (reference sequence). Trimming stripped 5 bases from V and 0 bases from J, with 14 bases between. CDR3 in amino acids: CASSPPRRASYNEQFF. As DNA, the CDR3 is TGTGCCAGCAGTCCCCCAAGGAGGGCCTCCTACAATGAGCAGTTCTTC.

The CDR3 loop is CASSLGRTTNTEAFF. CDR3 DNA sequence: TGTGCCAGCAGCTTGGGACGGACTACCAACACTGAAGCTTTCTTT. This sequence joins TRBV11-2 and TRBJ1-1, with D possibly being TRBD1 (5 bases). V was cut by 3 bases and J by 2 bases, with 13 bases left in between. Germline CDR1 SGHAT, CDR2 FQNNGV. The CDR3 is 15 amino acids.